Presented here are 7 T cell receptor beta chains from one specimen sequenced in a study of metastatic and nonmetastatic thyroid tumors (TCRdb year 2020). Before undergoing thyroid surgery, none of the patients had been given any kind of treatment. The library relied on PCR. The sample was run on an Illumina HiSeq 4000. TCRdb applied fastp at Q25 and MiXCR to the public reads, then kept only in-frame beta chains. For this sample there are 35,000 to 40,000 clones; about 17% appear just once. The ten most abundant clones make up roughly 9.6% of the sample. Sequencing was performed on tumor tissue. The receptor set was obtained from a female donor with papillary thyroid cancer or a benign thyroid nodule (not recorded which). Some clones in this sample may be carry-over from other donors' samples.

The chain uses TRBV14 and TRBJ2-1; 9 positions match TRBD2. Germline V gene sequence: CDR1 SGHDN, CDR2 FVKESK. This CDR3 is 16 amino acids long. V trimming: 0 bases; J trimming: 5 bases; junction bases outside the gene matches: 5. The CDR3 is CASSQDPAGGHNEQFF. In DNA form, the CDR3 reads TGTGCCAGCAGCCAAGATCCAGCGGGGGGCCACAATGAGCAGTTCTTC.

This clone was counted at least ten times. The V and J genes are TRBV6-4 and TRBJ2-1, with 12 positions matching TRBD2. CDR1 MRHNA and CDR2 SNTAGT come from the germline V gene. V lost 6 bases to trimming and J lost 6 bases; unmatched junction nucleotides: 6. The CDR3 runs to 15 residues. The CDR3 DNA follows: TGTGCCAGCAGCTTGACTAGCGGGAGTCTCAATGAGCAGTTCTTC. Translating it yields CASSLTSGSLNEQFF.

About this clone: A much larger clone differs from this one at a single base, so this may be a read error. This chain joins TRBV11-2 and TRBJ2-2, with a possible D match to TRBD2 (5 bases). The length of the CDR3 is 17 residues. From germline, CDR1 is SGHAT and CDR2 FQNNGV. CDR3 protein: CASSSIRGGPFTGDLFF. The CDR3 DNA follows: TGTGCCAGCAGCTCTATCCGCGGAGGACCCTTCACCGGGGATCTGTTTTTT. Full variable domain (remainder filled in from reference TRBV11-2 and TRBJ2-2): EAGVAQSPRYKIIEKRQSVAFWCNPISGHATLYWYQQILGQGPKLLIQFQNNGVVDDSQLPKDRFSAERLKGVDSTLKIQPAKLEDSAVYLCASSSIRGGPFTGDLFFGEGSRLTVL.

This clone was counted ten times or more. The V gene is TRBV10-2, the J gene TRBJ1-1; unclear D gene. V lost 0 bases and J lost 3, with 2 bases in between. The CDR3 runs to 12 residues. Germline V gene lookup returns CDR1 WSHSY and CDR2 SAAADI. CDR3 in DNA: TGCGCCAGCAGTGAGTCGTACACTGAAGCTTTCTTT. Amino acid sequence: CASSESYTEAFF.

The chain carries TRBV20-1 and TRBJ1-1, with 7 positions matching TRBD1. CDR3 length: 15 residues. V gave up 5 bases and J gave up 1 base; unmatched junction bases: 10. The V gene's germline CDR1 is DFQATT and CDR2 SNEGSKA (reference sequence). CDR3: CSAPLPTGSNTEAFF. For the CDR3, the DNA is TGCAGTGCTCCTCTACCGACAGGGTCGAACACTGAAGCTTTCTTT.

This clone was picked up many times. The gene calls are TRBV12-3 or TRBV12-4 and TRBJ2-5, with D possibly TRBD2 on 7 matching bases. Trimming removed 6 bases from V and 5 bases from J, with 13 bases in between. This CDR3 has 13 residues. The DNA of the CDR3 is TGTGCCAGCAGCCATAGGGGGGGGGAGACCCAGTACTTC. Protein sequence: CASSHRGGETQYF.

As for this clone: A much larger clone sits a single nucleotide away, making a read error possible. V and J are TRBV9 and TRBJ1-4; D possibly corresponds to TRBD1 (6 bases). Germline CDR1 reads SGDLS; CDR2 reads YYNGEE. CDR3 length: 15 amino acids. V lost 4 bases to trimming and J lost 4 bases, with 14 bases between them. The CDR3 reads CASSSGQSLNEKLFF. In nucleotides, the CDR3 is TGTGCCAGCAGCTCCGGACAGTCGCTTAATGAAAAACTGTTTTTT.